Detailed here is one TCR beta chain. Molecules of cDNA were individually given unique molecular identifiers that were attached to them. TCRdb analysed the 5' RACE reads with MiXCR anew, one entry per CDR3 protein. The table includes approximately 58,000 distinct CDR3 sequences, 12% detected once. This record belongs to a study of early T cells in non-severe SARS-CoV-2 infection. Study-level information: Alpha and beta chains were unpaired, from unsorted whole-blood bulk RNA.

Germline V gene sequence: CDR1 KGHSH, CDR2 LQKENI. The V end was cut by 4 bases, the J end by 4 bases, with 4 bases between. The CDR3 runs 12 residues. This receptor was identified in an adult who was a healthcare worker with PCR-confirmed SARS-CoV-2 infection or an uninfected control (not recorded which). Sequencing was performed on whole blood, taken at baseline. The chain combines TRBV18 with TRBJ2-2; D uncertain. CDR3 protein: CASSQLTGELFF. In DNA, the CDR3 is TGTGCCAGCTCACAGCTCACCGGGGAGCTGTTTTTT.